This entry lists 4 T cell receptor beta chains sequenced from one sample in a study of response to subunit inactivated influenza vaccine. Each CDR3 protein is one row after TCRdb ran MiXCR on the RT-PCR reads. The table lists about 620,000 distinct CDR3 sequences, over 9% of them singletons. The sample also formed part of further work on T cells expressing NK-cell markers. As that report states: Synthesis of TCR beta cDNA relied on 5'RACE template switching carrying UMIs.

The sequencing used PBMCs from blood, collected on the day of vaccination. These receptors were collected from a man aged 45 to 65 who received an inactivated influenza vaccine.

This clonotype was picked up a small number of times. The V call is TRBV20-1, the J call TRBJ2-3; 9 nucleotides line up with TRBD1. Germline loops: CDR1 DFQATT, CDR2 SNEGSKA (reference sequence). The CDR3 extends over 15 amino acids. V was clipped by 6 bases and J by 3 bases; unmatched bases: 10. The DNA of the CDR3 is TGCAGTGCCAGTGCCGGACAGGGGAGAACAGATACGCAGTATTTT. Residues: CSASAGQGRTDTQYF.

This clonotype was observed at least ten times. The chain is built from TRBV2 and TRBJ2-7; weak D call: TRBD2 (6 bases). The germline gives CDR1 SNHLY, CDR2 FYNNEI. The CDR3 is 14 amino acids. V lost 4 bases and J lost 0, with 10 bases in between. In DNA, the CDR3 is TGTGCCAGCAGTGTGGAGGGGAGCTCCTACGAGCAGTACTTC. Translated: CASSVEGSSYEQYF. Drawing the rest from reference TRBV2 and TRBJ2-7, the complete variable domain is EPEVTQTPSHQVTQMGQEVILRCVPISNHLYFYWYRQILGQKVEFLVSFYNNEISEKSEIFDDQFSVERPDGSNFTLKIRSTKLEDSAMYFCASSVEGSSYEQYFGPGTRLTVT.

The chain joins TRBV12-3 or TRBV12-4 to TRBJ2-1; TRBD2 aligns across 9 bases. The CDR3 consists of 14 residues. The V and J ends lost 5 bases and 9 bases, in that order; junction bases with no gene match: 8. CDR3: CASSLSSGIGEQFF. CDR3 coding DNA: TGTGCCAGCAGTCTCTCTAGCGGGATCGGTGAGCAGTTCTTC.

This clonotype was counted a few times. The J gene is TRBJ2-3, the V gene TRBV12-3 or TRBV12-4; TRBD2 matches at 13 bases. V lost 5 bases, J lost 4 bases, and 3 bases stayed unmatched. This CDR3 spans 15 amino acids. The CDR3 is CASSTGLAGADTQYF. The CDR3 nucleotides are TGTGCCAGCAGTACCGGACTAGCGGGAGCAGATACGCAGTATTTT.